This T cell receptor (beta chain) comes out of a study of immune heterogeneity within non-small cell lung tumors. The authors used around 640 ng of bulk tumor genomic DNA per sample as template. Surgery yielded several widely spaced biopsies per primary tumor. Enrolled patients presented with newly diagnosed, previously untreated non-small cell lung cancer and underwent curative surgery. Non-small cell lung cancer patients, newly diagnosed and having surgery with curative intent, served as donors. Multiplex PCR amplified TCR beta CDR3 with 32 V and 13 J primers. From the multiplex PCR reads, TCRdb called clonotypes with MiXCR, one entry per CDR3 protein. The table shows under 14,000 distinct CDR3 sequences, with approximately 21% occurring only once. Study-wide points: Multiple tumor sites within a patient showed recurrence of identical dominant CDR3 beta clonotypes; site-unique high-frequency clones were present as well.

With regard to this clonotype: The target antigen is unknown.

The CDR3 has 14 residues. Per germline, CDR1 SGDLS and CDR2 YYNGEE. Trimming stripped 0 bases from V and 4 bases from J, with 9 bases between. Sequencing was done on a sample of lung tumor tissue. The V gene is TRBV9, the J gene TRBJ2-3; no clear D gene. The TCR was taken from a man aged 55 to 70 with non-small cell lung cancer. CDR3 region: CASSVGGGADTQYF. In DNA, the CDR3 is TGTGCCAGCAGCGTAGGAGGCGGTGCAGATACGCAGTATTTT.